This T cell receptor beta chain came from a study of cytomegalovirus exposure and HLA in healthy donors. Study observations and caveats: Later analysis identified a missense DCLRE1C variant that was linked to TCR beta V- and J-gene trimming.

Germline lookup yields CDR1 SGDLS and CDR2 YYNGEE. The CDR3 is 14 amino acids. J was trimmed by 8 bases and V by 0 bases; bases with no gene match: 6. PCR used 60 Vbeta primers and 13 Jbeta primers. Assay used: immunoSEQ multiplex PCR; TCRdb lists only in-frame clones, some missing. The table lists roughly 150,000 clones, 60% to 80% of them singletons, with approximately 1.6% in the top ten. Of note for this clone: Its antigen is still unknown.

The clonotype comes from a woman in her thirties in good health and CMV-seronegative. Sequencing input: PBMCs. The chain has TRBV9 and TRBJ1-2; 8 positions agree with TRBD1. The CDR3 loop is CASSVGQGTYGYTF. The CDR3 bases are TGTGCCAGCAGCGTAGGACAGGGGACATACGGCTACACCTTC.